This T cell receptor (beta chain) came from a study of technical replicates of blood from a handful of donors. The sample holds a few counts of this clone. The CDR3 is made up of 14 amino acids. Germline V gives CDR1 SGHNT, CDR2 YYREEE (reference sequence). Trimming removed 0 bases from V and 0 bases from J, with 7 bases in between. Method: immunoSEQ multiplex PCR; TCRdb's copy keeps in-frame clones and lacks some. This sample has 50,000 to 70,000 clones, with 93% found just once. The chain carries TRBV5-4 and TRBJ2-7, with D possibly matching TRBD1 (6 bases). The source material was PBMCs. The receptor was derived from a human donor in good health. Some clones in this sample may be carry-over from other donors' samples. The CDR3 DNA is TGTGCCAGCAGCTTGGACAGGGTCTCCTACGAGCAGTACTTC. Translated: CASSLDRVSYEQYF.